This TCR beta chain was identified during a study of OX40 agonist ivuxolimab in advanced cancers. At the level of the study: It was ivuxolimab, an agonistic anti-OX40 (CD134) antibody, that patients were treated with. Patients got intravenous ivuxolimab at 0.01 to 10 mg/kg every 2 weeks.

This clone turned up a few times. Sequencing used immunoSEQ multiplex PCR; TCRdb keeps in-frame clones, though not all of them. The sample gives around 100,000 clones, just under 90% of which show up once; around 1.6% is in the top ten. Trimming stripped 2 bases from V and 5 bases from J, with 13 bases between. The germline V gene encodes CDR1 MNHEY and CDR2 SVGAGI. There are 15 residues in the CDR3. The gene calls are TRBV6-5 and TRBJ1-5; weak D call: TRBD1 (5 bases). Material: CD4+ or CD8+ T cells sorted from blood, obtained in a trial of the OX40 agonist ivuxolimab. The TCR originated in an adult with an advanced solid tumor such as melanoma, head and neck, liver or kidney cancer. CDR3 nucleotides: TGTGCCAGCAGTTACAAAGGGACGGCAGATCAGCCCCAGCATTTT. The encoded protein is CASSYKGTADQPQHF.